In this sample, the clone carrying this T cell receptor (beta chain) turned up many times. The sample originates from a study of tumor-infiltrating lymphocytes in primary liver carcinoma. Priming with a constant-region primer yielded TCR beta cDNA from around 0.45 ug total RNA. Modified slightly, ARM-PCR produced TCR beta libraries over three nested multiplex PCR rounds. The first two PCR rounds used TRBV1-TRBV30 primers with a Cbeta primer, around 10 cycles each. Each CDR3 protein is one row after TCRdb ran MiXCR on the multiplex PCR reads. The sample has fewer than 80,000 distinct CDR3 sequences; 69% are singletons. From germline, CDR1 is MNHNS and CDR2 SASEGT. The CDR3 contains 18 residues. V dropped 2 bases and J dropped 4 bases, with 23 bases sitting between them. Co-extraction yielded RNA and DNA from around 20-30 mg of unsorted bulk tissue.

V usage is TRBV6-1 and J usage is TRBJ2-5; a weak D match, TRBD1 (6 bases). The origin of this receptor is a man aged 35-49 years with primary liver carcinoma and hepatitis B virus infection. Specimen: tumor-adjacent normal liver tissue. Here the CDR3 DNA reads TGTGCCAGCAGTGAAAATTTAATGGGGGCGGCCGTTGGAGAGACCCAGTACTTC. Translation gives CASSENLMGAAVGETQYF.